This T cell receptor beta chain emerged from a study of long-term antiretroviral therapy in people with HIV. Samples were assayed with immunoSEQ v3.0 at survey level. TCRdb's table, derived via immunoSEQ multiplex PCR, lists solely in-frame clones and lacks some. The sample includes 20,000 to 30,000 clones, about 88% of them seen just once. Germline CDR1 MDHEN, CDR2 SYDVKM. Trimming took 5 bases from V and 2 from J, leaving 16 bases between them. The CDR3 spans 15 residues. The table lists this clone with a count of one. The rearrangement uses TRBV28 and TRBJ2-7, with D perhaps matching TRBD2 (5 bases). This receptor was taken from a man aged 35-49 years with HIV. Sample: unsorted PBMCs, taken around 2.6 years after starting antiretroviral therapy. In DNA, the CDR3 is TGTGCCAGCAGTGCCTTATCCGGGATTACCTACGAGCAGTACTTC. Translation gives CASSALSGITYEQYF.